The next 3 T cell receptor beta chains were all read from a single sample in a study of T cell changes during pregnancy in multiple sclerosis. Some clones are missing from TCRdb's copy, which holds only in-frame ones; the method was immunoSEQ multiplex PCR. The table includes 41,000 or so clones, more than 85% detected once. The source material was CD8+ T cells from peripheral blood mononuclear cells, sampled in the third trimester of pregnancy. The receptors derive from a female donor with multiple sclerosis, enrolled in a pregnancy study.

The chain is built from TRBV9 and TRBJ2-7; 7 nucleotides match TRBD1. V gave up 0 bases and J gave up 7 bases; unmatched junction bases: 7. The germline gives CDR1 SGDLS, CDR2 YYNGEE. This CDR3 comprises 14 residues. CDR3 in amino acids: CASSVGQGLWEQYF. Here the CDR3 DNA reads TGTGCCAGCAGCGTAGGACAGGGTCTTTGGGAGCAGTACTTC.

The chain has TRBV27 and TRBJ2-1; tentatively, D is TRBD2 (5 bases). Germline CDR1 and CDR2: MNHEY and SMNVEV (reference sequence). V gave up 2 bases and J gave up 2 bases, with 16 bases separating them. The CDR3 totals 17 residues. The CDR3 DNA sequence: TGTGCCAGCAGTTTAACCCCTACACTAGACCCCTACAATGAGCAGTTCTTC. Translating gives CASSLTPTLDPYNEQFF.

DNA of the CDR3: TGCGCCAGCAGCCAACTTCCCGGGGGGGCCGGGTTGGATGAGCAGTTCTTC. Translating it yields CASSQLPGGAGLDEQFF. The genes are TRBV4-3 and TRBJ2-1; 8 nucleotides match TRBD2. With V trimmed by 2 bases and J by 8 bases, 14 bases remained unmatched. CDR1 LGHNA and CDR2 YSLEER come from the germline V gene. This CDR3 has 17 amino acids.